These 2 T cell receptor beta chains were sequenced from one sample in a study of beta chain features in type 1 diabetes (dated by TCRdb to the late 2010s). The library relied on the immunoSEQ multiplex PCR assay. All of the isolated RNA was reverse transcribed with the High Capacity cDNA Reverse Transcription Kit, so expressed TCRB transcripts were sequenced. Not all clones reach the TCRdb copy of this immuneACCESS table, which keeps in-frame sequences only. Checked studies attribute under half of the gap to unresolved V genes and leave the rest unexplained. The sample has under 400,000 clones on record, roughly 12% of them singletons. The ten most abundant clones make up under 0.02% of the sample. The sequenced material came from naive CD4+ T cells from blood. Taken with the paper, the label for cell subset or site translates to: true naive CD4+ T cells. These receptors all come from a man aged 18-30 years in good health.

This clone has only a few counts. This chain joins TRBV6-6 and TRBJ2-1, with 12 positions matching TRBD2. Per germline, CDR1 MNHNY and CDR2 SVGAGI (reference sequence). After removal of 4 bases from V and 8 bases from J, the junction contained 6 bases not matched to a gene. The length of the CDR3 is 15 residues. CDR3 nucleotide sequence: TGTGCCAGCAGTTTACGGACTAGCGGGATCCATGAGCAGTTCTTC. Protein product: CASSLRTSGIHEQFF.

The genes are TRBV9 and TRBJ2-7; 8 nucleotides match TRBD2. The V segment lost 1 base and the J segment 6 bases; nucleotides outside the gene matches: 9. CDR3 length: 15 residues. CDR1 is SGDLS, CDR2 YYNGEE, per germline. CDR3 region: CASSVTGLVTAEQYF. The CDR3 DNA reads TGTGCCAGCAGCGTAACGGGACTAGTGACTGCCGAGCAGTACTTC. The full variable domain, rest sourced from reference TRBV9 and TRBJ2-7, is DSGVTQTPKHLITATGQRVTLRCSPRSGDLSVYWYQQSLDQGLQFLIQYYNGEERAKGNILERFSAQQFPDLHSELNLSSLELGDSALYFCASSVTGLVTAEQYFGPGTRLTVT.